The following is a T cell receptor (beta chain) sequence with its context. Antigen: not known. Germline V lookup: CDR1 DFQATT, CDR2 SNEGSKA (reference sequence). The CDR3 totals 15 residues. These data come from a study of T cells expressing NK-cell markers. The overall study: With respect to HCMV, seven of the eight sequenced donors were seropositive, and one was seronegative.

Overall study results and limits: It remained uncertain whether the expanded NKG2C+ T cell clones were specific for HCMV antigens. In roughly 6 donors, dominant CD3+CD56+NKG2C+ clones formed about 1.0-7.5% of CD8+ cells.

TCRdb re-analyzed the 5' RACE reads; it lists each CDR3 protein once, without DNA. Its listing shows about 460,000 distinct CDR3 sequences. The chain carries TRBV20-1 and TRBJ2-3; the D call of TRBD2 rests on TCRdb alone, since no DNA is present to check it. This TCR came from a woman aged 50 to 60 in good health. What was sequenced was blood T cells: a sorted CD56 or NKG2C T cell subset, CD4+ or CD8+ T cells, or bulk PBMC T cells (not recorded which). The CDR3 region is CSASIAASGTDTQYF.